The 3 T cell receptor beta chains given below trace back to one sample, sequenced in a study of T cells after yellow fever vaccination. TCRdb ran MiXCR on the 5' RACE reads and lists one entry per CDR3 protein. The table includes some 340,000 distinct CDR3 sequences, around 11% detected once. The sequences come from CD4+ T cells sorted from PBMCs, collected 45 days after the yellow fever booster vaccination. The receptors stem from a man younger than 30 who received the YFV17D yellow fever vaccine.

A few counts support this clonotype. The V gene is TRBV25-1, the J gene TRBJ1-3; D remains ambiguous. V lost 5 bases and J 0 bases, leaving 5 bases between the germline ends. The length of the CDR3 is 13 residues. Germline CDR1 reads MGHDK; CDR2 reads SYGVNS. The CDR3 loop reads CASSLASGNTIYF. Written as DNA, the CDR3 is TGTGCCAGCAGTTTGGCCTCTGGAAACACCATATATTTT.

This clonotype was seen a few times. V is TRBV28 and J is TRBJ2-7; D gene ambiguous. The CDR3 is 11 residues long. The V gene's germline CDR1 is MDHEN and CDR2 SYDVKM. Trimming removed 6 bases from V and 4 bases from J, with 7 bases in between. Here the CDR3 reads CASSPDYEQYV. For the CDR3, the DNA is TGTGCCAGCAGCCCGGATTACGAGCAGTACGTC.

This clonotype has only a few counts. The chain joins TRBV6-2 or TRBV6-3 to TRBJ2-5, with D possibly being TRBD1 or TRBD2 (5 bases each). Looked up from germline, CDR1 is MNHEY and CDR2 is SVGEGT. V lost 2 bases to trimming and J lost 4 bases, with 14 bases between them. This CDR3 comprises 15 residues. The CDR3: CASSYLGPGGETQYF. The DNA of the CDR3 is TGTGCCAGCAGTTACCTCGGACCTGGGGGAGAGACCCAGTACTTC.